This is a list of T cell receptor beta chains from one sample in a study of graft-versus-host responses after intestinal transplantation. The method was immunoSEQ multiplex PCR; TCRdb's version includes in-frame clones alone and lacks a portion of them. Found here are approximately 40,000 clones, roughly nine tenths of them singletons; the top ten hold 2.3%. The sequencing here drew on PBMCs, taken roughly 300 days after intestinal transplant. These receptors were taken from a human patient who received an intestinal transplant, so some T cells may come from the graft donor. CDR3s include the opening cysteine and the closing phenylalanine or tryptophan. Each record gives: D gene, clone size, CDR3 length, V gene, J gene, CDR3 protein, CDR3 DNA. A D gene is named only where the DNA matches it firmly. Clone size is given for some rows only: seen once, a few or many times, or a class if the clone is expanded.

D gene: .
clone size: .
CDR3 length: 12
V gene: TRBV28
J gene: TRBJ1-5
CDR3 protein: CASSLLGKPQHF
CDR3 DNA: TGTGCCAGCAGTTTATTGGGGAAGCCCCAGCATTTT

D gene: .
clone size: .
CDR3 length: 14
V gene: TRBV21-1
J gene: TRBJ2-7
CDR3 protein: CASKKGLAGGEQYF
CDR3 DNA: TGTGCCAGCAAGAAGGGACTAGCGGGTGGCGAGCAGTACTTC

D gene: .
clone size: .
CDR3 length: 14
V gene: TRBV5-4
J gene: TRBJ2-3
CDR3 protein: CASSLARRTDTQYF
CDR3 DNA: TGTGCCAGCAGCTTGGCGCGCCGCACAGATACGCAGTATTTT

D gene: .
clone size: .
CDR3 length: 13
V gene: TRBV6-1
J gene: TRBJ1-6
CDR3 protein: CASSDQRDSPLHF
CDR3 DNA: TGTGCCAGCAGTGACCAGAGGGATTCACCCCTCCACTTT

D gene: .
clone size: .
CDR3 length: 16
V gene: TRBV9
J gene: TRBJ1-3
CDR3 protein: CASSVSGRTPGNTIYF
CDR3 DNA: TGTGCCAGCAGCGTCTCAGGACGTACCCCTGGAAACACCATATATTTT

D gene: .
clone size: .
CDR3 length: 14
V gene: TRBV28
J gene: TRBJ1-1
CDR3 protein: CASSLAVRGTEAFF
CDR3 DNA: TGTGCCAGCAGTTTGGCGGTGCGGGGAACTGAAGCTTTCTTT

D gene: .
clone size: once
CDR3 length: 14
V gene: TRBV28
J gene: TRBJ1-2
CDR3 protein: CASSPGQTIYGYTF
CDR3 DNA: TGTGCCAGCTCCCCGGGACAAACGATCTATGGCTACACCTTC

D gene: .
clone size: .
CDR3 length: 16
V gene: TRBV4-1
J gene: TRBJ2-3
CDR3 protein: CASSQDGQDLWDTQYF
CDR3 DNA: TGCGCCAGCAGCCAAGACGGCCAGGACCTTTGGGATACGCAGTATTTT

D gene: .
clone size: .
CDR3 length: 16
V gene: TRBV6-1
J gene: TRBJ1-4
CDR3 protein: CASNENRGRANEKLFF
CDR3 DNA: TGTGCCAGCAATGAAAATCGGGGCAGGGCTAATGAAAAACTGTTTTTT

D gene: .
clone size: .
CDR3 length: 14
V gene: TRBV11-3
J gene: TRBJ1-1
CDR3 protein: CASSLPRRNTEAFF
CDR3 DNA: TGTGCCAGCAGCTTACCCCGACGAAACACTGAAGCTTTCTTT

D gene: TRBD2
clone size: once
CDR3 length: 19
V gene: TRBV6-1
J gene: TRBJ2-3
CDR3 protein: CASSEAIPLAGGGTDTQYF
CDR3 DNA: TGTGCCAGCAGTGAAGCAATTCCTCTAGCGGGAGGAGGAACAGATACGCAGTATTTT

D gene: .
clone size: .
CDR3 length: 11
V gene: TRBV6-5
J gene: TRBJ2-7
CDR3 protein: CASRQGYEQYF
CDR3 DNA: TGTGCCAGCAGGCAGGGCTACGAGCAGTACTTC

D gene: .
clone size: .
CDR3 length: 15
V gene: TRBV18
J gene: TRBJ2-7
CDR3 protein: CASSPLQASSYEQYF
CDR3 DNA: TGTGCCAGCTCACCACTACAGGCTAGCTCCTACGAGCAGTACTTC

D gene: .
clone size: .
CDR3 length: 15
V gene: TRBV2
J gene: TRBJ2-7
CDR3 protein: CASSDPGVGRYEQYF
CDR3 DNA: TGTGCCAGCAGTGATCCGGGGGTAGGCCGCTACGAGCAGTACTTC

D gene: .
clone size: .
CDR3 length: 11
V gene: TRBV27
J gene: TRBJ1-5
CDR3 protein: CASSFNQPQHF
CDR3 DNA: TGTGCCAGCAGTTTCAATCAGCCCCAGCATTTT

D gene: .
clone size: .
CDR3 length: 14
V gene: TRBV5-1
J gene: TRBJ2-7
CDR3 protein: CASSSGGSPYEQYF
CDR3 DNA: TGCGCCAGCAGCTCGGGCGGGTCACCCTACGAGCAGTACTTC

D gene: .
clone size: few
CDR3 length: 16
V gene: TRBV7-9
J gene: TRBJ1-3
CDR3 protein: CASSDPRVLSGNTIYF
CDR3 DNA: TGTGCCAGCAGCGACCCACGAGTCCTCTCTGGAAACACCATATATTTT

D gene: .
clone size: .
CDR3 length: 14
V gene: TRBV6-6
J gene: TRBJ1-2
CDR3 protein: CASSYSQGIQGYTF
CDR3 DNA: TGTGCCAGCAGTTACTCTCAGGGAATACAGGGCTACACCTTC

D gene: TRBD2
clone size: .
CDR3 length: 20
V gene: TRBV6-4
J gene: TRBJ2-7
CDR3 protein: CASRFPPGTSGPRCSYEQYF
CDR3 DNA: TGTGCCAGCAGATTTCCGCCCGGGACTAGCGGGCCTCGCTGCTCCTACGAGCAGTACTTC

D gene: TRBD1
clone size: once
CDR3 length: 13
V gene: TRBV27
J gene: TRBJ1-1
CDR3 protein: CASSLQGDTEAFF
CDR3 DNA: TGTGCCAGCAGTTTACAGGGGGACACTGAAGCTTTCTTT

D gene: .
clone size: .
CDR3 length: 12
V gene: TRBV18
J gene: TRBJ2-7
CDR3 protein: CASTADLSEQYF
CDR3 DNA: TGTGCCAGCACCGCGGACTTAAGCGAGCAGTACTTC

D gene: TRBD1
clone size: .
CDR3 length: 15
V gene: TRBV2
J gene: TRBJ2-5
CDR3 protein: CASAQGQAYQETQYF
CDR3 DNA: TGTGCCAGCGCCCAGGGACAGGCTTACCAAGAGACCCAGTACTTC

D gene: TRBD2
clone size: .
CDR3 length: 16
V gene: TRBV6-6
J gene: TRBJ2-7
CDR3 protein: CASSPTLAGVLYEQYF
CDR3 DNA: TGTGCCAGCAGTCCGACACTAGCGGGAGTTCTCTACGAGCAGTACTTC

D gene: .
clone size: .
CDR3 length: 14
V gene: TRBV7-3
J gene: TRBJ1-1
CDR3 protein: CASSLGRENTEAFF
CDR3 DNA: TGTGCCAGCAGCTTGGGGAGAGAGAACACTGAAGCTTTCTTT

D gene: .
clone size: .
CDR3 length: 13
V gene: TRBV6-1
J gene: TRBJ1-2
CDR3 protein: CASSYGRDYGYTF
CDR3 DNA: TGTGCCAGCAGTTATGGCAGGGACTATGGCTACACCTTC

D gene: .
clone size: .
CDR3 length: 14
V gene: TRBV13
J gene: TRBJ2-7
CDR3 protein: CASSAGRRAYEQYF
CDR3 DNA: TGTGCCAGCAGCGCGGGACGGAGGGCCTACGAGCAGTACTTC

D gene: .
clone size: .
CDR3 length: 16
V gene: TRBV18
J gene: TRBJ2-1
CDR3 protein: CASSPPNSGSYNEQFF
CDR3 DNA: TGTGCCAGCTCACCACCGAACAGCGGCTCCTACAATGAGCAGTTCTTC

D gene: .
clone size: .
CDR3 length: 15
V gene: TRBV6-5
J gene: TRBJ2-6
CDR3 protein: CASSYSKTGANVLTF
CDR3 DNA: TGTGCCAGCAGTTACTCGAAGACTGGGGCCAACGTCCTGACTTTC

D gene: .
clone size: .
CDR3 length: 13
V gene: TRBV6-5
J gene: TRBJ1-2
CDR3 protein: CASSPGGNYGYTF
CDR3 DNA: TGTGCCAGCAGCCCCGGGGGTAACTATGGCTACACCTTC

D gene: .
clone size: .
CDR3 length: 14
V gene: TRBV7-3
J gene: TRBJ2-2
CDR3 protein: CASSATENTGELFF
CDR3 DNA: TGTGCCAGCAGCGCGACAGAGAACACCGGGGAGCTGTTTTTT

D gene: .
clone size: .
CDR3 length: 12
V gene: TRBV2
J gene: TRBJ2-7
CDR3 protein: CASNGGPGEQYF
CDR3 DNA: TGTGCCAGCAATGGGGGGCCAGGCGAGCAGTACTTC

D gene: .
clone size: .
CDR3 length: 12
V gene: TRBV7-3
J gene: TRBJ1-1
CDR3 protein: CASSPVSSEAFF
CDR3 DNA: TGTGCCAGCAGCCCGGTATCGAGTGAAGCTTTCTTT

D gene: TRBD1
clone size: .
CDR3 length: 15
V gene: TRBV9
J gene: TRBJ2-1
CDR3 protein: CASSAVGQGDNEQFF
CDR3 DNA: TGTGCCAGCAGCGCCGTCGGACAGGGAGACAATGAGCAGTTCTTC

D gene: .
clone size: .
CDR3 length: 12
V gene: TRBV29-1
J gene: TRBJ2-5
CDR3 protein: CSVERSGETQYF
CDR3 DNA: TGCAGCGTTGAGCGTAGTGGGGAGACCCAGTACTTC

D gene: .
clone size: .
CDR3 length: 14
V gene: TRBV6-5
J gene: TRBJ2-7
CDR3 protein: CASSYSMGNDEQYF
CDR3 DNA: TGTGCCAGCAGTTACTCGATGGGAAACGACGAGCAGTACTTC

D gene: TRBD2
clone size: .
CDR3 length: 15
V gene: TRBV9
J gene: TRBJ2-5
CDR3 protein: CASSARLAGGETQYF
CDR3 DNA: TGTGCCAGCAGCGCCCGACTAGCGGGAGGCGAGACCCAGTACTTC